One sample yielded the 22 T cell receptor beta chains listed below, sequenced in a study of blood T cell repertoires in COVID-19. This table comes from immunoSEQ multiplex PCR, and its TCRdb copy is limited to in-frame clones, with some not included. The data contain a few hundred thousand clones, around 90% of them singletons. Sequences were obtained from PBMCs or T cells enriched from blood (not recorded which). The receptor source for this set is a woman aged 18-29 years with acute COVID-19.

As concerns this clone: Additional DNA sequences in this sample encode the identical CDR3. The rearrangement uses TRBV3-1 (or the pseudogene TRBV3-2) and TRBJ2-6; D gene ambiguous. Trimming took off 0 bases at V and 0 bases at J, with 3 bases between the two ends. CDR3 length equals 15 residues. The germline V gene encodes CDR1 LGHDT and CDR2 YNNKEL (reference sequence). The CDR3 bases are TGTGCCAGCAGCCAAGATCTCTCTGGGGCCAACGTCCTGACTTTC. Its translation is CASSQDLSGANVLTF.

The chain uses TRBV5-4 and TRBJ2-1; the D is unclear. Trimming shortened V by 0 bases and J by 4 bases, and 8 bases separated the two germline ends. Germline assignment: CDR1 SGHNT and CDR2 YYREEE (reference sequence). The length of the CDR3 is 14 residues. CDR3 sequence (DNA): TGTGCCAGCAGCTTGGGCCTAGAGTACAATGAGCAGTTCTTC. This gives the protein CASSLGLEYNEQFF. Drawing the rest from reference TRBV5-4 and TRBJ2-1, the complete variable domain is ETGVTQSPTHLIKTRGQQVTLRCSSQSGHNTVSWYQQALGQGPQFIFQYYREEENGRGNFPPRFSGLQFPNYSSELNVNALELDDSALYLCASSLGLEYNEQFFGPGTRLTVL.

V and J are TRBV28 and TRBJ2-3, with a possible D match to TRBD2 (7 bases). With 4 bases removed from V and 5 bases from J, the gap between germline ends came to 16 bases. The CDR3 is 15 amino acids. The germline V gene has CDR1 MDHEN and CDR2 SYDVKM. The DNA of the CDR3 is TGTGCCAGCAGTTCGGGGGCGGGAGTTAAAGATACGCAGTATTTT. Its translation is CASSSGAGVKDTQYF.

This clone has just a few counts. The gene calls are TRBV5-1 and TRBJ1-4; D is unclear. V dropped 4 bases and J dropped 0 bases, with 7 bases sitting between them. CDR3 size: 14 residues. Germline V CDR1 and CDR2: SGHRS, YFSETQ. The CDR3, as DNA: TGCGCCAGCAGCGAGTCCTCAACTAATGAAAAACTGTTTTTT. As protein: CASSESSTNEKLFF.

The gene calls are TRBV5-1 and TRBJ2-3, with 10 bases that match TRBD2. Unmatched junction bases numbered 3, after V lost 7 bases and J lost 1 base. There are 14 residues in the CDR3. Germline loops: CDR1 SGHRS, CDR2 YFSETQ. The CDR3, as DNA: TGCGCCAGCGGGCTAGCGGGAGGCACAGATACGCAGTATTTT. This encodes CASGLAGGTDTQYF.

The chain couples TRBV28 to TRBJ2-1; D might be TRBD2 (5 bases). V was pared by 7 bases and J by 6 bases, with 16 bases between. The CDR3 extends over 14 amino acids. Germline values: CDR1 MDHEN, CDR2 SYDVKM. CDR3 region: CASTRDGGGNEQFF. CDR3 in DNA: TGTGCCAGCACCCGGGATGGCGGCGGCAATGAGCAGTTCTTC.

This clone occurred once. This chain uses TRBV10-1 with TRBJ2-3, with TRBD2 identical over 13 bases. With V trimmed by 2 bases and J by 0 bases, 2 bases remained unmatched. Germline loops: CDR1 WNHNN, CDR2 SYGVQD (reference sequence). The CDR3 extends over 17 amino acids. CDR3 DNA sequence: TGCGCCAGCAGTGAGGGGACTAGCGGGACTAGCACAGATACGCAGTATTTT. This codes for CASSEGTSGTSTDTQYF.

The chain is built from TRBV18 and TRBJ2-2; 8 nucleotides match TRBD1. The CDR3 spans 15 residues. Germline values: CDR1 KGHSH, CDR2 LQKENI. V lost 3 bases, J lost 5 bases, and 5 bases stayed unmatched. The CDR3 protein is CASSPGTGLTGELFF. Here the CDR3 DNA reads TGTGCCAGCTCACCCGGGACAGGTCTTACCGGGGAGCTGTTTTTT.

In this sample, this clone turned up once. V gene TRBV29-1 combines with J gene TRBJ2-3; 9 nucleotides align to TRBD1. Germline CDR1 is SQVTM and CDR2 is ANQGSEA. The CDR3 extends over 15 amino acids. Germline trimming cut 4 bases from V and 0 bases from J; bases unmatched to any gene: 5. CDR3 amino acids: CSVVDRGKSTDTQYF. The CDR3, as DNA: TGCAGCGTTGTAGACAGGGGGAAGAGCACAGATACGCAGTATTTT.

V gene TRBV27 combines with J gene TRBJ2-1; TRBD2 matches 10 bases. CDR1 MNHEY and CDR2 SMNVEV come from the germline V gene (reference sequence). The CDR3 has 14 residues. Germline trimming cut 8 bases from V and 6 bases from J; bases unmatched to any gene: 7. The CDR3 reads CASYSGLAFNEQFF. CDR3 sequence (DNA): TGTGCCAGCTATTCGGGACTAGCGTTCAATGAGCAGTTCTTC.

The chain employs TRBV5-6 and TRBJ1-1, with D possibly matching TRBD1 (5 bases). Trimming stripped 0 bases from V and 4 bases from J, with 16 bases between. This CDR3 spans 16 amino acids. Germline CDR1 is SGHDT and CDR2 is YYEEEE. For the CDR3, the DNA is TGTGCCAGCAGCTTGGCCGGCCAGGGCGGTTTCACTGAAGCTTTCTTT. Protein: CASSLAGQGGFTEAFF.

This clone was recorded once. The chain joins TRBV6-5 to TRBJ2-3; perhaps TRBD2 as D (6 bases). The V gene lost 0 bases and the J gene lost 2 bases, with 9 bases spanning the gap. Germline V gene data show CDR1 as MNHEY and CDR2 as SVGAGI. The CDR3 length is 15 residues. The CDR3 DNA follows: TGTGCCAGCAGTTACTCCGCGGGGCCCACAGATACGCAGTATTTT. This encodes CASSYSAGPTDTQYF.

This rearrangement joins TRBV11-3 to TRBJ2-1; 9 bases line up with TRBD1. After removal of 5 bases from V and 4 bases from J, the junction contained 6 bases not matched to a gene. CDR1 is SGHNT and CDR2 is YENEEA in the germline V gene. The CDR3 has 15 amino acids. In DNA form, the CDR3 reads TGTGCCAGCAGCCCAGGGACAGGGAGGTACAATGAGCAGTTCTTC. Amino acids: CASSPGTGRYNEQFF.

This clone has a handful of counts. The rearrangement joins TRBV7-2 to TRBJ2-7, with a possible D match to TRBD1 (7 bases). CDR1 SGHTA and CDR2 FQGNSA come from the germline V gene. Between the trimmed V and J ends, which lost 1 base and 7 bases, there was a span of 14 bases. The CDR3 sequence is 14 residues long. CDR3 sequence: CASSLVEGAGEQYF. CDR3 DNA sequence: TGTGCCAGCAGCTTAGTGGAGGGGGCGGGTGAGCAGTACTTC. The full variable domain, in which reference TRBV7-2 and TRBJ2-7 provide the parts outside the CDR3, is GAGVSQSPSNKVTEKGKDVELRCDPISGHTALYWYRQSLGQGLEFLIYFQGNSAPDKSGLPSDRFSAERTGGSVSTLTIQRTQQEDSAVYLCASSLVEGAGEQYFGPGTRLTVT.

The chain couples TRBV27 to TRBJ1-5; TRBD1 matches 7 bases. Germline CDR1 is MNHEY and CDR2 is SMNVEV (reference sequence). CDR3 length: 15 amino acids. Trimming cost V 3 bases and J 6 bases; bases outside gene matches: 8. Here the CDR3 DNA reads TGTGCCAGCAGTTTGAAGGGGGCGCGCGGTCAGCCCCAGCATTTT. Its translation is CASSLKGARGQPQHF.

The chain links TRBV2 to TRBJ2-5; TRBD1 aligns across 7 bases. The CDR3 extends over 13 amino acids. Germline V gene data show CDR1 as SNHLY and CDR2 as FYNNEI. After removal of 5 bases from V and 2 bases from J, the junction contained 2 bases not matched to a gene. CDR3 DNA: TGTGCCAGCAGTATGGGACAGCAAGAGACCCAGTACTTC. This encodes CASSMGQQETQYF.

The chain has TRBV6-4 and TRBJ2-2; D possibly corresponds to TRBD1 (5 bases). V was trimmed by 3 bases and J by 6 bases, leaving 14 bases between them. CDR1 is MRHNA and CDR2 is SNTAGT in the germline V gene. CDR3 length: 15 residues. This chain's CDR3 is CASSERQGGAGELFF. The DNA of the CDR3 is TGTGCCAGCAGTGAAAGGCAGGGCGGTGCCGGGGAGCTGTTTTTT.

V usage is TRBV2 and J usage is TRBJ2-7; 15 bases are a match to TRBD2. From germline, CDR1 is SNHLY and CDR2 FYNNEI. V was clipped by 4 bases and J by 6 bases; unmatched bases: 4. The CDR3 contains 15 residues. The CDR3 DNA follows: TGTGCCAGCAGTGGGACTAGCGGGAGGGCCCCCGAGCAGTACTTC. Translating gives CASSGTSGRAPEQYF. The whole variable domain, remainder taken from reference TRBV2 and TRBJ2-7, is EPEVTQTPSHQVTQMGQEVILRCVPISNHLYFYWYRQILGQKVEFLVSFYNNEISEKSEIFDDQFSVERPDGSNFTLKIRSTKLEDSAMYFCASSGTSGRAPEQYFGPGTRLTVT.

This sequence joins TRBV29-1 and TRBJ1-2; possible D gene TRBD1, 6 bases. This CDR3 has 11 amino acids. CDR1 SQVTM and CDR2 ANQGSEA come from the germline V gene. With 5 bases removed from V and 2 bases from J, the gap between germline ends came to 6 bases. The CDR3 region is CSVRGNYGYTF. CDR3 coding DNA: TGCAGCGTTAGGGGGAACTATGGCTACACCTTC.

As to this clone: At one end the junction does not follow the germline gene, possibly because of a read error. The chain employs TRBV30 and TRBJ2-7; 8 bases are a match to TRBD2. CDR1 is GTSNPN, CDR2 SVGIG, per germline (reference sequence). The CDR3 runs 14 residues. CDR3 bases: TGTGCCGGGAGAACTAGCGGACCCTCCTACGAGCAGTACTTC. Residues: CAGRTSGPSYEQYF. Combining the CDR3 with reference TRBV30 and TRBJ2-7 gives the whole variable domain SQTIHQWPATLVQPVGSPLSLECTVEGTSNPNLYWYRQAAGRGLQLLFYSVGIGQISSEVPQNLSASRPQDRQFILSSKKLLLSDSGFYLCAGRTSGPSYEQYFGPGTRLTVT.

This chain links TRBV7-3 with TRBJ2-1; D ambiguous. The V end lost 6 bases, the J end lost 7 bases, and 16 bases lay between the germline ends. The CDR3 loop spans 14 amino acids. CDR1 SGHTA and CDR2 FQGTGA come from the germline V gene. CDR3 residues: CASSNTPGWNEQFF. The CDR3 region has the DNA TGTGCCAGCAGTAATACTCCCGGGTGGAATGAGCAGTTCTTC.

The chain employs TRBV10-3 and TRBJ2-7, with D possibly TRBD1 on 5 matching bases. This CDR3 is built from 14 residues. Trimming took off 0 bases at V and 8 bases at J, with 14 bases between the two ends. CDR1 and CDR2 from the germline V gene are ENHRY and SYGVKD. This chain's CDR3 is CAISESMEQGQQYF. CDR3 nucleotides: TGTGCCATCAGTGAGTCGATGGAGCAGGGCCAGCAGTACTTC.